These 15 T cell receptor beta chains share one sample of origin, sequenced in a study of T cell responses to AZD1222 COVID-19 vaccine. TCRdb keeps only in-frame clones here, not all; method: immunoSEQ multiplex PCR. This sample has approximately 160,000 clones, with around 92% found just once. Here the sequenced sample was peripheral blood, taken on day 0 of AZD1222 vaccination. Source of these receptors: an adult in good health.

The V call is TRBV12-3 or TRBV12-4, the J call TRBJ1-2; no clear D gene. Trimming removed 3 bases from V and 8 bases from J, with 13 bases in between. The CDR3 totals 13 residues. The chain's CDR3 is CASSLLITAGYTF. CDR3 sequence (DNA): TGTGCCAGCAGTTTGCTGATCACGGCGGGCTACACCTTC.

The V gene is TRBV6-5, the J gene TRBJ1-2; 8 bases are shared with TRBD1. This CDR3 spans 14 amino acids. The V and J ends lost 0 bases and 7 bases, in that order; junction bases with no gene match: 4. Germline V lookup: CDR1 MNHEY, CDR2 SVGAGI. CDR3 loop: CASSYSTGAFGYTF. The CDR3 region has the DNA TGTGCCAGCAGTTACTCGACAGGGGCTTTTGGCTACACCTTC.

The chain uses TRBV4-2 and TRBJ2-1, with 7 nucleotides matching TRBD2. V trimming: 3 bases; J trimming: 5 bases; junction bases outside the gene matches: 4. CDR3 size: 14 residues. Germline V gene lookup returns CDR1 LGHNA and CDR2 YNFKEQ. CDR3 residues: CASSHRGVNNEQFF. CDR3 nucleotide sequence: TGTGCCAGCAGCCATCGGGGGGTAAACAATGAGCAGTTCTTC.

The rearrangement links TRBV19 to TRBJ2-3; possible D gene TRBD2, 5 bases. The CDR3 consists of 16 residues. V was cut by 5 bases and J by 3 bases, with 18 bases left in between. Germline V gene data show CDR1 as LNHDA and CDR2 as SQIVND (reference sequence). The CDR3 DNA reads TGTGCCAGTAGTCTAACGGGGAAATCTCAGACAGATACGCAGTATTTT. It specifies CASSLTGKSQTDTQYF.

V is TRBV4-2 and J is TRBJ1-5; D unresolved. Between the trimmed V and J ends, which lost 0 bases and 4 bases, there was a span of 10 bases. CDR3 length equals 15 residues. Germline V gene sequence: CDR1 LGHNA, CDR2 YNFKEQ. CDR3 nucleotides: TGTGCCAGCAGCCAAGAATTGGGATTGAATCAGCCCCAGCATTTT. Amino acids: CASSQELGLNQPQHF.

V is TRBV2 and J is TRBJ2-7; a weak D match, TRBD2 (5 bases). This CDR3 is built from 14 residues. V gave up 8 bases and J gave up 0 bases, with 14 bases separating them. Germline V CDR1 and CDR2: SNHLY, FYNNEI. In DNA form, the CDR3 reads TGTGCCAGCCTAGCCCCGATAAGCTCCTACGAGCAGTACTTC. Amino acid sequence: CASLAPISSYEQYF. Full variable domain (missing parts from reference TRBV2 and TRBJ2-7): EPEVTQTPSHQVTQMGQEVILRCVPISNHLYFYWYRQILGQKVEFLVSFYNNEISEKSEIFDDQFSVERPDGSNFTLKIRSTKLEDSAMYFCASLAPISSYEQYFGPGTRLTVT.

The rearrangement uses TRBV29-1 and TRBJ2-2; D may be TRBD1 (5 bases). The length of the CDR3 is 13 residues. CDR1 and CDR2 (germline): SQVTM, ANQGSEA. Deletions cut 3 bases from V and 0 bases from J, with 5 bases between. The DNA of the CDR3 is TGCAGCGTTGACAGGGCGAACACCGGGGAGCTGTTTTTT. Its protein product is CSVDRANTGELFF.

The rearrangement uses TRBV10-3 and TRBJ1-5; D is unclear. The CDR3 runs to 14 residues. Per the germline V gene, CDR1 is ENHRY and CDR2 is SYGVKD. The V and J ends lost 2 bases and 3 bases respectively, with 8 bases between them. DNA for the CDR3: TGTGCCATCAGTGAGAGGAAAGTCAATCAGCCCCAGCATTTT. The encoded protein is CAISERKVNQPQHF.

This sequence joins TRBV5-6 and TRBJ1-3; D perhaps matches TRBD1 (5 bases). The CDR3 consists of 15 residues. V was pared by 3 bases and J by 7 bases, with 17 bases between. In germline, CDR1 is SGHDT, CDR2 YYEEEE. This CDR3 reads CASSSAAAGGNTIYF. The CDR3 DNA is TGTGCCAGCAGCTCCGCGGCTGCTGGGGGGAACACCATATATTTT.

V usage is TRBV12-3 or TRBV12-4 and J usage is TRBJ1-1; D might be TRBD1 (6 bases). This CDR3 is built from 13 residues. Trimming removed 9 bases from V and 3 bases from J, with 14 bases in between. CDR3 coding DNA: TGTGCCAGTGCCATTCAGGGGTACACTGAAGCTTTCTTT. It yields the protein CASAIQGYTEAFF.

The count of this clone is one. The chain joins TRBV3-1 (or the pseudogene TRBV3-2) to TRBJ2-3; 12 positions match TRBD2. The CDR3 is made up of 17 amino acids. V trimming: 3 bases; J trimming: 2 bases; junction bases outside the gene matches: 6. Germline lookup yields CDR1 LGHDT and CDR2 YNNKEL (reference sequence). The CDR3 protein is CASSHLAGGPLTDTQYF. DNA of the CDR3: TGTGCCAGCAGCCACCTAGCGGGGGGGCCCCTCACAGATACGCAGTATTTT.

This sequence joins TRBV27 and TRBJ1-4; TRBD1 is a possible D gene (5 bases). Germline V gene data show CDR1 as MNHEY and CDR2 as SMNVEV (reference sequence). This CDR3 contains 14 residues. Trimming removed 7 bases from V and 1 base from J, with 10 bases in between. The CDR3 DNA follows: TGTGCCAGCAAGGACAATAGAACTAATGAAAAACTGTTTTTT. The encoded protein is CASKDNRTNEKLFF.

The chain combines TRBV19 with TRBJ1-1; TRBD1 matches 7 bases. This CDR3 region has 14 residues. Germline V gene lookup returns CDR1 LNHDA and CDR2 SQIVND (reference sequence). Losses at the gene ends were 4 bases for V and 7 bases for J; bases not matched to a gene: 9. This chain's CDR3 is CASSTPGQTSEAFF. The CDR3 DNA reads TGTGCCAGTAGTACACCGGGACAGACGAGTGAAGCTTTCTTT.

This chain links TRBV5-1 with TRBJ1-6, with TRBD1 matching over 7 bases. The trim removed 5 bases at V and 8 bases at J, leaving 10 bases unmatched. Germline CDR1 and CDR2: SGHRS and YFSETQ. This CDR3 comprises 15 residues. The CDR3 loop is CASRERGQFDSPLHF. In nucleotides, the CDR3 is TGCGCCAGCAGGGAGAGGGGGCAATTTGATTCACCCCTCCACTTT.

For this clone: The junction differs from germline at one of its ends, possibly a read error. V and J are TRBV19 and TRBJ2-3; D may match TRBD1 or TRBD2 (6 bases each). Germline CDR1 is LNHDA and CDR2 is SQIVND (reference sequence). The CDR3 has 12 amino acids. The CDR3 region is CASSIGGNTQYF. CDR3 in DNA: TGTGCCAGTAGCATAGGGGGGAATACGCAGTATTTT.